Listed below are T cell receptor beta chains from one sample, sequenced in a study of metastatic and nonmetastatic thyroid tumors. TCRdb re-clonotyped the PCR reads via MiXCR. The data contain roughly 30,000 clones, 20% of them seen just once; the ten biggest clones take up approximately 8.1%. Sequences were obtained from blood. Receptor source: a female donor with papillary thyroid cancer or a benign thyroid nodule (not recorded which). Some clones in this sample may be carry-over from other donors' samples. CDR3s include the opening cysteine and the closing phenylalanine or tryptophan. Fields, in order: J gene, clone size, CDR3 length, D gene, V gene, CDR3 protein, CDR3 DNA. The D gene is left open where the match is weak. Clone size is stated in some rows and not others, as once, few, many or a class when expanded.

TRBJ1-1	many	18	TRBD1	TRBV14	CASSQEGRGLPMNTEAFF	TGTGCCAGCAGCCAAGAGGGCAGGGGGCTACCAATGAACACTGAAGCTTTCTTT
TRBJ1-6	medium-sized	15	TRBD1	TRBV11-3	CASSQDTGVGSPLHF	TGTGCCAGCAGTCAAGATACAGGGGTGGGATCACCCCTCCACTTT
TRBJ2-2	-	13	-	TRBV9	CASSGGSLGELFF	TGTGCCAGCAGCGGAGGGTCTCTCGGGGAGCTGTTTTTT
TRBJ2-3	many	14	-	TRBV11-2	CASSSGRNTDTQYF	TGTGCCAGCAGCTCGGGACGAAACACAGATACGCAGTATTTT
TRBJ1-2	many	17	TRBD1	TRBV2	CASKDRDSEASIYGYTF	TGTGCCAGCAAGGATAGGGACAGTGAGGCTTCTATTTATGGCTACACCTTC
TRBJ1-1	-	12	-	TRBV19	CAVDKSRGEAFF	TGTGCCGTTGATAAGTCCCGAGGGGAAGCTTTCTTT
TRBJ1-4	-	15	TRBD1	TRBV20-1	CSARDPGQVGEKLFF	TGCAGTGCTAGAGATCCAGGACAGGTGGGCGAAAAACTGTTTTTT
TRBJ2-1	many	15	TRBD1	TRBV6-6	CASSYRTGVSNEQFF	TGTGCCAGCAGTTACCGGACAGGGGTCAGCAATGAGCAGTTCTTC
TRBJ2-2	many	18	TRBD1	TRBV19	CASSIGWEGTANTGELFF	TGTGCCAGTAGTATTGGTTGGGAAGGGACAGCGAACACCGGGGAGCTGTTTTTT
TRBJ2-7	-	15	TRBD1	TRBV6-1	CASSDQGTGNYEQYF	TGTGCCAGCAGTGATCAGGGGACAGGGAACTACGAGCAGTACTTC
TRBJ1-5	many	15	-	TRBV5-1	CASSLAGGDGQPQHF	TGCGCCAGCAGCTTGGCAGGTGGGGACGGTCAGCCCCAGCATTTT
TRBJ2-3	-	14	-	TRBV20-1	CSASEGLGTDTQYF	TGCAGTGCTAGTGAGGGGCTGGGCACAGATACGCAGTATTTT
TRBJ2-3	-	15	TRBD1	TRBV12-3/TRBV12-4	CASSEDRDDTDTQYF	TGTGCCAGCAGTGAGGACAGGGACGACACAGATACGCAGTATTTT
TRBJ1-2	few	12	-	TRBV10-3	CAISDRGGGYTF	TGTGCCATCAGTGACAGGGGCGGCGGCTACACCTTC
TRBJ2-7	many	14	-	TRBV2	CASNVRGMAYEQYF	TGTGCCAGCAACGTTAGGGGGATGGCCTACGAGCAGTACTTC
TRBJ2-7	many	13	TRBD1	TRBV29-1	CSAGDRVSGEQYF	TGCAGCGCTGGGGACAGGGTTTCAGGGGAGCAGTACTTC
TRBJ1-1	few	14	-	TRBV5-1	CASSLAGAYTEAFF	TGCGCCAGCAGCTTGGCCGGGGCCTACACTGAAGCTTTCTTT
TRBJ1-2	-	13	-	TRBV30	CAWIPIYSYGYTF	TGTGCCTGGATCCCGATCTACAGTTATGGCTACACCTTC
TRBJ2-7	many	15	TRBD2	TRBV5-1	CASSRGLAGVGEQYF	TGCGCCAGCAGCAGGGGACTAGCGGGAGTCGGCGAGCAGTACTTC
TRBJ2-5	few	16	-	TRBV6-6	CASSYSELEGGETQYF	TGTGCCAGCAGTTACTCGGAATTAGAGGGTGGGGAGACCCAGTACTTC
TRBJ2-2	many	13	-	TRBV6-4	CASSDRSTGELFF	TGTGCCAGCAGTGACCGTTCCACCGGGGAGCTGTTTTTT
TRBJ1-2	-	13	TRBD1	TRBV20-1	CSARVQGDYGYTF	TGCAGTGCTAGAGTTCAGGGGGACTATGGCTACACCTTC
TRBJ1-2	-	15	TRBD1	TRBV6-1	CASSPQDRVAYGYTF	TGTGCCAGCAGTCCTCAGGACAGGGTGGCCTATGGCTACACCTTC
TRBJ1-2	few	15	-	TRBV6-1	CASSVGHNSNYGYTF	TGTGCCAGCAGTGTGGGACACAATTCCAACTATGGCTACACCTTC
TRBJ2-2	many	16	TRBD2	TRBV10-1	CASSRSSGANTGELFF	TGCGCCAGCAGTAGATCTAGCGGGGCAAACACCGGGGAGCTGTTTTTT
TRBJ1-3	-	14	-	TRBV5-1	CASSSDTSGNTIYF	TGCGCCAGCAGCTCGGACACCTCTGGAAACACCATATATTTT
TRBJ1-5	many	14	-	TRBV5-8	CASNDVGGLQPQHF	TGTGCCAGCAACGACGTGGGAGGGTTACAGCCCCAGCATTTT
TRBJ2-1	-	16	-	TRBV12-3/TRBV12-4	CASSRWGYSSYNEQFF	TGTGCCAGCAGTCGATGGGGGTACAGCTCCTACAATGAGCAGTTCTTC
TRBJ2-2	many	18	TRBD2	TRBV2	CASIQRPGLAGDTGELFF	TGTGCCAGCATCCAGAGACCGGGACTAGCGGGAGACACCGGGGAGCTGTTTTTT
TRBJ1-2	-	14	TRBD1	TRBV6-1	CASSTGQGARGYTF	TGTGCCAGCAGTACCGGACAGGGGGCTCGGGGCTACACCTTC
TRBJ1-5	many	15	TRBD1	TRBV20-1	CSARDRTRSNQPQHF	TGCAGTGCGAGGGACAGGACTAGGAGCAATCAGCCCCAGCATTTT
TRBJ2-2	many	17	-	TRBV18	CASSPVTAGASHGELFF	TGTGCCAGCTCACCCGTCACGGCGGGGGCTTCTCACGGGGAGCTGTTTTTT
TRBJ2-1	many	15	-	TRBV30	CAWNSPGTTYNEQFF	TGTGCCTGGAATTCGCCGGGGACAACCTACAATGAGCAGTTCTTC
TRBJ2-7	-	15	TRBD2	TRBV18	CASSPTSGSTREQYF	TGTGCCAGCTCCCCTACTAGCGGGAGTACACGCGAGCAGTACTTC
TRBJ2-2	-	14	TRBD1	TRBV19	CASRGQANTGELFF	TGTGCCAGTAGAGGACAGGCCAACACCGGGGAGCTGTTTTTT
TRBJ2-7	-	13	-	TRBV6-1	CASSPDGHYEQYF	TGTGCCAGCAGTCCCGATGGCCACTACGAGCAGTACTTC
TRBJ1-2	many	12	-	TRBV5-4	CASSLDGYGYTF	TGTGCCAGCAGCTTGGACGGCTATGGCTACACCTTC
TRBJ2-2	few	15	-	TRBV6-5	CASSAQDGNTGELFF	TGTGCCAGCAGTGCCCAGGACGGGAACACCGGGGAGCTGTTTTTT
TRBJ1-2	few	14	-	TRBV19	CASKLSAGVYGYTF	TGTGCCAGTAAGTTGAGCGCAGGGGTCTATGGCTACACCTTC
TRBJ2-5	many	13	-	TRBV10-3	CAIRAGLQETQYF	TGTGCCATCAGGGCCGGGCTCCAAGAGACCCAGTACTTC
TRBJ2-2	few	18	TRBD2	TRBV6-5	CASRAPGTSGRLTGELFF	TGTGCCAGCAGGGCACCTGGGACTAGCGGGAGGCTAACCGGGGAGCTGTTTTTT
TRBJ2-5	-	14	TRBD1	TRBV20-1	CSAIRDRGQETQYF	TGCAGTGCTATCCGGGACAGGGGTCAAGAGACCCAGTACTTC
TRBJ1-4	-	14	-	TRBV20-1	CSARDGGKDEKLFF	TGCAGTGCTAGAGACGGGGGTAAGGATGAAAAACTGTTTTTT
TRBJ2-1	many	16	TRBD1	TRBV7-2	CASSLSGTGAYNEQFF	TGTGCCAGCAGCTTGTCCGGGACAGGGGCGTACAATGAGCAGTTCTTC
TRBJ1-3	medium-sized	16	-	TRBV4-1	CASSQGGAASGNTIYF	TGCGCCAGCAGCCAAGGTGGGGCCGCGTCCGGAAACACCATATATTTT
TRBJ1-1	few	15	-	TRBV10-3	CAIRPREGRNTEAFF	TGTGCCATCCGACCACGGGAGGGGCGGAACACTGAAGCTTTCTTT
TRBJ2-7	few	14	-	TRBV12-3/TRBV12-4	CASSPDRSNYEQYF	TGTGCCAGCAGCCCAGACAGGAGCAACTACGAGCAGTACTTC
TRBJ1-3	-	18	TRBD1	TRBV15	CATSRDRPGTGGGNTITF	TGTGCCACCAGCAGAGATCGCCCCGGGACAGGGGGTGGAAACACAATAACTTTT
TRBJ2-1	many	12	-	TRBV7-9	CASSLANDEQFF	TGTGCCAGCAGCTTAGCGAACGATGAGCAGTTCTTC
TRBJ1-1	-	14	-	TRBV11-3	CASTQMGPNTEAFF	TGTGCCAGCACCCAGATGGGCCCGAACACTGAAGCTTTCTTT
TRBJ2-7	-	13	-	TRBV28	CATGRTYSYEQYF	TGTGCCACTGGTCGGACTTACTCCTACGAGCAGTACTTC
TRBJ2-3	few	13	-	TRBV10-1	CASSESGGDTQYF	TGCGCCAGCAGTGAGTCCGGCGGGGATACGCAGTATTTT
TRBJ1-6	many	16	-	TRBV6-5	CASSYSPGAHNSPLHF	TGTGCCAGCAGTTACTCACCGGGGGCCCACAATTCACCCCTCCACTTT
TRBJ2-7	-	12	-	TRBV12-3/TRBV12-4	CASSHPWDEQYF	TGTGCCAGCAGTCATCCCTGGGACGAGCAGTACTTC
TRBJ2-7	-	15	TRBD1	TRBV6-6	CASIYSRTGVYEQYF	TGTGCCAGCATTTACTCAAGGACAGGGGTGTACGAGCAGTACTTC
TRBJ1-1	-	15	TRBD1	TRBV20-1	CSASGRQGGSTEAFF	TGCAGTGCTAGTGGTCGACAGGGGGGGAGCACTGAAGCTTTCTTT
TRBJ1-1	many	18	TRBD1	TRBV6-7	CASSQKTGGEDNGTEAFF	TGTGCCAGCAGTCAAAAGACAGGGGGCGAGGATAATGGCACTGAAGCTTTCTTT